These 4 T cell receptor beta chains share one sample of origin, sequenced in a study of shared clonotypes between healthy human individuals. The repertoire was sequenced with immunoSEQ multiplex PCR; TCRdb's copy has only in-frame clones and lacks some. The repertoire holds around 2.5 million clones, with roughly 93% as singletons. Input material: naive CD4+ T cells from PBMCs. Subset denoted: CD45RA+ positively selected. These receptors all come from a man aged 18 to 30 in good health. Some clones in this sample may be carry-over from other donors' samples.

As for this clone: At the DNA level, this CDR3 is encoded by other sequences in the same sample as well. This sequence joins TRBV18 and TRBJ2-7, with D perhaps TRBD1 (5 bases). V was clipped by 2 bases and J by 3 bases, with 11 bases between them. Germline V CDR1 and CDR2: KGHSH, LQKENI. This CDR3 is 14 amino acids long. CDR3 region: CASSPGTTVYEQYF. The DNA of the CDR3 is TGTGCCAGCTCACCAGGTACGACAGTCTACGAGCAGTACTTC. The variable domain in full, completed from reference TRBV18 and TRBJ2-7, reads NAGVMQNPRHLVRRRGQEARLRCSPMKGHSHVYWYRQLPEEGLKFMVYLQKENIIDESGMPKERFSAEFPKEGPSILRIQQVVRGDSAAYFCASSPGTTVYEQYFGPGTRLTVT.

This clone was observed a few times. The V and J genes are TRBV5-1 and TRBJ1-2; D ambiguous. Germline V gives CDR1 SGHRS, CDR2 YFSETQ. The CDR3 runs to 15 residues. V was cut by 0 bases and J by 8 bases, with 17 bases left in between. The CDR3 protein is CASSLEWPGKQGYTF. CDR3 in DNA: TGCGCCAGCAGCTTGGAATGGCCGGGAAAGCAAGGCTACACCTTC.

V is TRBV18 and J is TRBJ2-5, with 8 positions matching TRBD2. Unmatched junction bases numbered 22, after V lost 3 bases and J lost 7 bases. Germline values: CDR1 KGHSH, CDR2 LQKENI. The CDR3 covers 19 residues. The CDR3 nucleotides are TGTGCCAGCTCACCTCAAAATTTTCTCCGGGAGGGCCGGTTTGGGACCCAGTACTTC. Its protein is CASSPQNFLREGRFGTQYF.

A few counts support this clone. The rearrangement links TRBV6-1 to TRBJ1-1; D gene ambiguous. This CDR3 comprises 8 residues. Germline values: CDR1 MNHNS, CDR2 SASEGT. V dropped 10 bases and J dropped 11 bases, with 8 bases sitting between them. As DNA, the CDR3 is TGTGCCACGTCGGGGGCTTTCTTT. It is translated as CATSGAFF.